The rows below give T cell receptor beta chains drawn from one sample of a study of OX40 agonist ivuxolimab in advanced cancers. The repertoire was sequenced with immunoSEQ multiplex PCR; TCRdb's copy has only in-frame clones and lacks some. This sample has about 90,000 clones, with roughly 85% found just once. Material: CD4+ or CD8+ T cells sorted from blood, obtained in a trial of the OX40 agonist ivuxolimab. The receptors were sampled from an adult with an advanced solid tumor such as melanoma, head and neck, liver or kidney cancer. Each CDR3 is given with its conserved first and last residue. The D gene is left open where the match is weak. Rows may omit the clone size; those that give it use once, few, many or a size class.

>TRBV4-1|NA|NA|TRBJ1-2
TGCGCCAGCAGCCTCCGTTTCGGACAAAGCGATGGCTACACCTTC
CASSLRFGQSDGYTF
>TRBV5-4|NA|TRBD1|TRBJ2-1
TGTGCCAGCAGACTGGCCGCCCGACAGGGAAATACTGAGCAGTTCTTC
CASRLAARQGNTEQFF
>TRBV29-1|once|NA|TRBJ2-7
TGCAGCGTTGGATCTAGCTACGAGCAGTACTTC
CSVGSSYEQYF
>TRBV19|NA|TRBD2|TRBJ2-3
TGTGCCAGTAGTATAGGAGGGACTACGAACTCAGATACGCAGTATTTT
CASSIGGTTNSDTQYF
>TRBV13|few|TRBD2|TRBJ2-3
TGTGCCAGCAGCTTAGAACTAGCGGGGGATGATACGCAGTATTTT
CASSLELAGDDTQYF
>TRBV27|NA|TRBD2|TRBJ2-1
TGTGCCAGCCATGTTGCGGGAGGGTCCTACAATGAGCAGTTCTTC
CASHVAGGSYNEQFF
>TRBV18|NA|NA|TRBJ2-5
TGTGCCAGCTCACCCCCCCAGCAGCCAGGGACCCAGTACTTC
CASSPPQQPGTQYF
>TRBV11-2|NA|NA|TRBJ2-1
TGTGCCAGCAAACTGTGGGGGAACGGGAATGAGCAGTTCTTC
CASKLWGNGNEQFF
>TRBV27|NA|TRBD1|TRBJ1-2
TGTGCCAGCAGTTTTTATGACAGGGTGCCGGTAGGCTACACCTTC
CASSFYDRVPVGYTF
>TRBV9|once|NA|TRBJ2-1
TGTGCCAGCAGCGTAGCTTCCGGGACGGTCGGCAATGAGCAGTTCTTC
CASSVASGTVGNEQFF
>TRBV6-1|NA|TRBD1|TRBJ1-1
TGTGCCAGCAGAGCACCGGGACAGGGGAACACTGAAGCTTTCTTT
CASRAPGQGNTEAFF
>TRBV2|NA|NA|TRBJ1-1
TGTGCCAGCAGTGAAAACACTGAAGCTTTCTTT
CASSENTEAFF
>TRBV11-1|NA|NA|TRBJ1-2
TGTGCCAGCAGCATCGCAGACTATGGCTACACCTTC
CASSIADYGYTF
>TRBV19|NA|NA|TRBJ2-5
TGTGCCAGTAGCAGACCCGGAGGACGCCTGGTCGAGACCCAGTACTTC
CASSRPGGRLVETQYF
>TRBV2|NA|NA|TRBJ2-7
TGTGCCAGCAGTGTTCTTGTCAACTCCTACGAGCAGTACTTC
CASSVLVNSYEQYF
>TRBV7-2|NA|NA|TRBJ2-7
TGTGCCAGCAGCGGATACAGGGTCCCCTCCTACGAGCAGTACTTC
CASSGYRVPSYEQYF
>TRBV30|NA|NA|TRBJ1-6
TGTGCCTGGGGGGGGAGTAAGAGAGATTCACCCCTCCACTTT
CAWGGSKRDSPLHF
>TRBV11-1|NA|NA|TRBJ2-5
TGTGCCAGCACTAGGACGAGCAGGGAGACCCAGTACTTC
CASTRTSRETQYF
>TRBV5-8|NA|NA|TRBJ1-2
TGTGCCAGCAGCTTAGTGCAGGATGGCTACACCTTC
CASSLVQDGYTF
>TRBV19|NA|TRBD2|TRBJ2-1
TGTGCCAGTAGTAGCGGGACTAGCTGGTACAATGAGCAGTTCTTC
CASSSGTSWYNEQFF
>TRBV19|NA|NA|TRBJ1-1
TGTGCCAGTAGTACTAGGAACACTGAAGCTTTCTTT
CASSTRNTEAFF
>TRBV7-9|NA|TRBD2|TRBJ2-1
TGTGCCAGCAGCCCACTCGGGGGGGGAGGGTCGGATGAGCAGTTCTTC
CASSPLGGGGSDEQFF
>TRBV27|once|TRBD1|TRBJ2-2
TGTGCCAGCTACGGACAGGGCGTGCGTGGGCTGTTTTTT
CASYGQGVRGLFF
>TRBV25-1|NA|TRBD2|TRBJ2-3
TGTGCCAGCGCCGATACTAGCGGTCCGGGGGATACGCAGTATTTT
CASADTSGPGDTQYF
>TRBV19|NA|NA|TRBJ1-1
TGTGCCAGTAGTATTGGTTATGGGGGCACTGAAGCTTTCTTT
CASSIGYGGTEAFF
>TRBV7-9|NA|TRBD1|TRBJ1-3
TGTGCCAGCAGCCGGGACAGGGTCAAGGGAAACACCATATATTTT
CASSRDRVKGNTIYF
>TRBV6-9|NA|TRBD2|TRBJ2-7
TGTGCCAGCAGTTTCAGCGGGGGAACCTACGAGCAGTACTTC
CASSFSGGTYEQYF
>TRBV28|few|NA|TRBJ2-7
TGTGCCACCCACCCAGCGGGCCTCCTCTACGAGCAGTACTTC
CATHPAGLLYEQYF
>TRBV6-6|NA|NA|TRBJ1-1
TGTGCCAGCAGTTACTCGGTCATTAACACTGAAGCTTTCTTT
CASSYSVINTEAFF
>TRBV7-2|NA|TRBD1|TRBJ2-1
TGTGCCAGCAGCCGCGGTGGCTTGACAGGGGGCAGGGAGCAGTTCTTC
CASSRGGLTGGREQFF
>TRBV27|NA|NA|TRBJ1-2
TGTGCCAGCAGTTTCAGGGTTAGCGATGGCTACACCTTC
CASSFRVSDGYTF
>TRBV7-2|NA|NA|TRBJ2-5
TGTGCCAGCAGCTTAGCGAACCAGCAGGAGACCCAGTACTTC
CASSLANQQETQYF
>TRBV6-5|NA|TRBD1|TRBJ2-1
TGTGCCAGCAGAATGACAGGGTCGAGCTACAATGAGCAGTTCTTC
CASRMTGSSYNEQFF
>TRBV30|NA|NA|TRBJ2-5
TGTGCCTGGAGTGGGGTATTTCAAGAGACCCAGTACTTC
CAWSGVFQETQYF
>TRBV19|NA|TRBD2|TRBJ2-1
TGTGCCAGTAGTATAGTCCACGGACTAGCGGGGGGCGATGAGCAGTTCTTC
CASSIVHGLAGGDEQFF
>TRBV7-9|NA|NA|TRBJ2-7
TGTGCCAGCAGCTTATCCCGGGACACACACGAGCAGTACTTC
CASSLSRDTHEQYF